This is a list of T cell receptor beta chains from one sample in a study of blood T cell repertoires in COVID-19. Only in-frame clones appear in the TCRdb table, and some are missing; sequencing was by immunoSEQ multiplex PCR. Here the sample spans fewer than 300,000 clones, roughly 92% being singletons. The sample comprised peripheral blood. The receptors were sampled from a woman in her 30s with COVID-19, enrolled during active disease. The CDR3 runs from the conserved cysteine through the conserved F or W. D genes are given only for firm matches. The listing skips clone size in some rows; elsewhere it reads once, few, many or a size class.

D	J	size	V	CDR3	DNA
NA	TRBJ1-1	NA	TRBV3-1/TRBV3-2	CASSQSAEAFF	TGTGCCAGCAGCCAATCCGCTGAAGCTTTCTTT
NA	TRBJ2-3	once	TRBV30	CAWSVLRTDTQYF	TGTGCCTGGAGTGTACTACGCACAGATACGCAGTATTTT
NA	TRBJ2-2	NA	TRBV7-2	CASSGLTGELFF	TGTGCCAGCAGCGGCCTTACCGGGGAGCTGTTTTTT
TRBD2	TRBJ2-1	NA	TRBV3-1/TRBV3-2	CASSQVGAGEGNEQFF	TGTGCCAGCAGCCAAGTCGGGGCGGGAGAGGGTAATGAGCAGTTCTTC
TRBD1	TRBJ2-3	NA	TRBV19	CASRIYEGAGTDTQYF	TGTGCCAGTAGAATATATGAGGGGGCCGGCACAGATACGCAGTATTTT
NA	TRBJ2-7	NA	TRBV12-3/TRBV12-4	CASSLALSGEQYF	TGTGCCAGCAGTTTAGCCCTCAGCGGCGAGCAGTACTTC
NA	TRBJ2-5	NA	TRBV19	CASSWTLLGETQYF	TGTGCCAGTAGTTGGACACTCCTGGGGGAGACCCAGTACTTC
NA	TRBJ1-2	NA	TRBV21-1	CASSKAQGQGGGYTF	TGTGCCAGCAGCAAAGCGCAAGGACAGGGAGGTGGCTACACCTTC
NA	TRBJ2-2	NA	TRBV7-2	CASSLLANTGELFF	TGTGCCAGCAGCTTACTAGCGAACACCGGGGAGCTGTTTTTT
NA	TRBJ1-2	NA	TRBV7-9	CASSLAGAYGYTF	TGTGCCAGCAGCTTAGCAGGGGCCTATGGCTACACCTTC
NA	TRBJ1-3	NA	TRBV10-3	CAISPSGGIIGNTIYF	TGTGCCATCAGCCCTTCGGGGGGGATTATTGGAAACACCATATATTTT
TRBD1	TRBJ2-2	once	TRBV10-3	CAIGSGTANTGELFF	TGTGCCATCGGCTCCGGGACAGCGAACACCGGGGAGCTGTTTTTT
NA	TRBJ1-6	NA	TRBV30	CAWSVGMSTGSPLHF	TGTGCCTGGAGTGTAGGGATGTCCACGGGATCACCCCTCCACTTT
NA	TRBJ1-2	once	TRBV2	CASSDRHYGYTF	TGTGCCAGCAGTGACAGGCACTATGGCTACACCTTC